This T cell receptor (beta chain) came from a study of cytomegalovirus exposure and HLA in healthy donors. Study details: Findings of an earlier analysis included some 120 million unique TCR beta sequences from 200 million or so T cells. Among 398 genotyped donors, around 80% fell in the Caucasian-associated ancestry cluster.

Amplification used 60 Vbeta primers and 13 Jbeta primers. The protocol was immunoSEQ multiplex PCR, while the TCRdb copy is restricted to in-frame clones and leaves out a portion. The sample lists around 100,000 clones, approximately 71% seen once, with 9.6% in the top ten. Trimming took off 2 bases at V and 1 base at J, with 9 bases between the two ends. Germline values: CDR1 ENHRY, CDR2 SYGVKD. This CDR3 is built from 14 residues. In the case of this clone: The target antigen is unknown.

Study-wide findings and caveats: The study put 150 to 200 TCR beta chains on its list as cytomegalovirus-associated.

Sequenced sample: PBMCs. The chain couples TRBV10-3 to TRBJ2-7, with a possible D match to TRBD2 (7 bases). This TCR was sampled from a male donor in good health and CMV-seropositive. The CDR3 DNA follows: TGTGCCATCAGTGAGGCGGGGGCTTCCTACGAGCAGTACTTC. Amino acids: CAISEAGASYEQYF.